This T cell receptor (beta chain) is from a study of T cells in Graves' hyperthyroidism and ophthalmopathy. Study-level points and caveats: The model's output predicted ophthalmopathy at a median of 6.5 months prior to onset.

In patients aged 18 to 65, hyperthyroidism was newly diagnosed, with duration under 2 months. The CDR3 runs to 15 residues. Between the trimmed V and J ends, which lost 2 bases and 4 bases, there was a span of 13 bases. CDR1 is SGHKS and CDR2 is YYEKEE in the germline V gene (reference sequence). With respect to this clonotype: Its antigen is currently unknown.

TCR beta CDR3 regions were amplified from RNA. Researchers ran a first-round RT-PCR on the TCR CDR3 using the HTBI primer set. TCRdb reprocessed the multiplex PCR reads via MiXCR and lists one record per CDR3 protein. The sample includes 200,000 or so distinct CDR3 sequences, about a sixth of them seen just once. The sequenced material came from blood. The gene calls are TRBV5-5 and TRBJ1-5; perhaps TRBD1 as D (5 bases). This TCR was recovered from a woman in her forties or fifties with Graves' hyperthyroidism. CDR3 sequence: CASSFMVGTNQPQHF. The CDR3 nucleotides read TGTGCCAGCAGCTTCATGGTGGGGACGAATCAGCCCCAGCATTTT.